This T cell receptor (beta chain) was recorded in a study of blood T cell repertoires in COVID-19. About the study: PBMCs, B-cell-depleted T cells, or T cells provided the cDNA or gDNA that made up the material.

The assay was immunoSEQ multiplex PCR, and TCRdb's table has in-frame clones only and misses some. The profile shows 350,000 to 400,000 clones, roughly nine tenths of them singletons. This CDR3 region has 11 residues. Trimming took 8 bases from V and 4 from J, leaving 8 bases between them. The chain joins TRBV12-3 or TRBV12-4 to TRBJ1-2; TRBD1 is a possible D gene (5 bases). Sequenced: PBMCs or T cells enriched from blood (not recorded which). This TCR derives from a woman aged 25 to 39 who had recovered from COVID-19. Here the CDR3 reads CASGTGYGYTF. The CDR3 DNA is TGTGCCAGCGGCACAGGCTATGGCTACACCTTC.